These 25 T cell receptor beta chains were all obtained from the same sample, sequenced in a study of T cells in women clearing cervical HPV infection. Assay: immunoSEQ multiplex PCR; the TCRdb copy retains only in-frame clones and omits some. This table lists under 40,000 clones. The sequencing sample was made of blood buffy coat. The receptor source for this set is a woman aged 18 to 69 with a cervical HPV16 infection that either progressed to CIN3+ or cleared (not recorded which).

The sequenced part of the CDR3 DNA is TGTGCCAGTAGCATTGACAGGGGGGTGACTGAA. Its translation is CASSIDRGVTE. The whole CDR3 region reads CASSIDRGVTEAFF. The V call is TRBV19, the J call TRBJ1-1, with 9 bases identical to TRBD1. The read is 3 residues too short to cover the CDR3 end, so that end is filled in from the germline J gene. CDR1 and CDR2 (germline): LNHDA, SQIVND (reference sequence). Trimming at V came to 6 bases and at J to 5 bases, leaving 7 bases not matched to a gene. This CDR3 has 14 amino acids. Combining the CDR3 with reference TRBV19 and TRBJ1-1 gives the whole variable domain DGGITQSPKYLFRKEGQNVTLSCEQNLNHDAMYWYRQDPGQGLRLIYYSQIVNDFQKGDIAEGYSVSREKKESFPLTVTSAQKNPTAFYLCASSIDRGVTEAFFGQGTRLTVV.

Notes on this clone: The read comes to an end 3 residues before the CDR3 does, leaving the germline J gene to fill in the end. V and J are TRBV6-1 and TRBJ2-3, with TRBD1 as a possible D gene (6 bases). This CDR3 is 15 amino acids long. Germline CDR1 reads MNHNS; CDR2 reads SASEGT. Partial CDR3 DNA: TGTGCCAGCAGTGAAATCCAGGGGATCACTCAGCCG. This translates into CASSEIQGITQP. The CDR3 as a whole reads CASSEIQGITQPQYF.

Notes on this clone: The read ends 3 residues shy of where the CDR3 ends; the end is completed using the germline J gene. V gene TRBV30 combines with J gene TRBJ2-4, with a weak D call TRBD1 (6 bases). The germline V gene has CDR1 GTSNPN and CDR2 SVGIG (reference sequence). The CDR3 has 14 residues. The CDR3 sequence is CAWSVDRSNQPQYF. Partial CDR3 DNA: TGTGCCTGGAGTGTAGACAGGAGTAATCAGCCT.

This CDR3 reads CASSLTGITGLNTEAFF. CDR3 bases read: TGCGCCAGCAGCCTAACCGGAATCACAGGGCTTAACACTGAA. The rearrangement uses TRBV5-1 and TRBJ1-1; D possibly corresponds to TRBD1 (6 bases). The read finishes 3 residues shy of the CDR3 end, and the germline J gene is used to complete it. The CDR3 covers 17 residues. Germline assignment: CDR1 SGHRS and CDR2 YFSETQ. With 4 bases removed from V and 2 bases from J, the gap between germline ends came to 21 bases.

As to this clone: The CDR3 extends 3 residues past the end of the read, so its final part is completed from the germline J gene. The chain uses TRBV7-8 and TRBJ2-1, with D possibly TRBD2 on 5 matching bases. Trimming left V 2 bases short and J 2 bases short, with 7 bases between. Germline assignment: CDR1 SGHVS and CDR2 FQNEAQ. The CDR3 is 14 residues long. The CDR3 DNA, read in part, is TGTGCCAGCAGCTTACCCGGGGCCTACAATGAG. This codes for CASSLPGAYNE. The full CDR3 is CASSLPGAYNEQFF.

For this clone: The sequenced fragment ends 3 residues before the CDR3 boundary, so the rest is inferred from the germline J gene. The chain employs TRBV7-6 and TRBJ2-7; D is ambiguous. V lost 1 base and J 2 bases, leaving 9 bases between the germline ends. The germline V gene has CDR1 SGHVS and CDR2 FNYEAQ. This CDR3 comprises 14 residues. The CDR3 reads CASSLVGRAYEQYF. The part of the CDR3 DNA that was read is TGTGCCAGCAGCTTAGTTGGTAGGGCCTACGAG.

Details on this clone: The read falls 3 residues short of the CDR3 end, and the missing part is taken from the germline J gene. The chain joins TRBV30 to TRBJ1-6; D remains ambiguous. Trimming took off 4 bases at V and 6 bases at J, with 10 bases between the two ends. CDR1 is GTSNPN, CDR2 SVGIG, per germline (reference sequence). The CDR3 covers 13 residues. Partial CDR3 DNA: TGTGCCTGGAAAGGGCAGGCTAATTCACCC. This gives the protein CAWKGQANSP. The whole CDR3 protein reads CAWKGQANSPLHF. Using reference TRBV30 and TRBJ1-6 for the parts outside the CDR3, the full variable domain is SQTIHQWPATLVQPVGSPLSLECTVEGTSNPNLYWYRQAAGRGLQLLFYSVGIGQISSEVPQNLSASRPQDRQFILSSKKLLLSDSGFYLCAWKGQANSPLHFGNGTRLTVT.

The CDR3 bases that were read are TGTGCCAGCAGCTCCCAACCCCTTGAGGCTTACGAC. It yields the protein CASSSQPLEAYD. The CDR3 reads in full as CASSSQPLEAYDYTF. This sequence joins TRBV7-2 and TRBJ1-2; D not resolved. The read gets to within 3 residues of the CDR3 end, and the germline J gene fills in the rest. Looked up from germline, CDR1 is SGHTA and CDR2 is FQGNSA. The CDR3 has 15 amino acids.

About this clone itself: The missing CDR3 end, 3 residues past where the read stops, is filled in from the germline J gene. The gene calls are TRBV7-8 and TRBJ2-5, with D uncertain. V was trimmed by 3 bases and J by 3 bases, leaving 8 bases between them. Germline CDR1 SGHVS, CDR2 FQNEAQ. The CDR3 sequence is 13 residues long. The CDR3 bases that were read are TGTGCCAGCAGCTTGCCACGCGAAGAGACC. It translates to CASSLPREET. The full CDR3 protein is CASSLPREETQYF.

Comments on this clone: The CDR3 is cut off 3 residues early in the read; its end comes from the germline J gene. This sequence joins TRBV2 and TRBJ2-1, with 10 bases identical to TRBD1. The CDR3 has 15 amino acids. V dropped 7 bases and J dropped 2; count of bases not matched to a gene: 5. The germline CDR1 and CDR2 sequences are SNHLY and FYNNEI. CDR3 sequence reads: CASMWDRGAYNEQFF. The DNA read from the CDR3 is TGTGCCAGCATGTGGGACAGGGGCGCCTACAATGAG.

For this clone: Coverage ceases 3 residues before the CDR3 finishes, and the germline J gene fills in the end. The J gene is TRBJ2-2, the V gene TRBV30; D not resolved. The CDR3 is 16 residues long. Germline CDR1 GTSNPN, CDR2 SVGIG (reference sequence). CDR3 DNA, as far as it was read: TGTGCCTGGAGTGAGTCCCGCCACCAGGAATTTGAAAAG. This sequence encodes CAWSESRHQEFEK. The whole CDR3 protein reads CAWSESRHQEFEKLFF. Complete variable domain (other parts from reference TRBV30 and TRBJ2-2): SQTIHQWPATLVQPVGSPLSLECTVEGTSNPNLYWYRQAAGRGLQLLFYSVGIGQISSEVPQNLSASRPQDRQFILSSKKLLLSDSGFYLCAWSESRHQEFEKLFFGEGSRLTVL.

About this clone: Read sequence stops 3 residues before the CDR3 end, and the germline J gene provides the missing end. The chain recombines TRBV10-1 with TRBJ1-2; 9 bases map to TRBD1. Per germline, CDR1 WNHNN and CDR2 SYGVQD (reference sequence). CDR3 length: 14 residues. The CDR3 bases that were read are TGCGCCAGCAGTGGGGACAGGGTAGAAAGAGGC. Translation: CASSGDRVERG. The CDR3 in full is CASSGDRVERGYTF.

With regard to this clone: The CDR3 end lies 3 residues beyond the end of the read and is filled in from the germline J gene. The gene calls are TRBV7-8 and TRBJ2-4, with D possibly TRBD2 on 6 matching bases. Germline lookup yields CDR1 SGHVS and CDR2 FQNEAQ. The CDR3 has 15 amino acids. This CDR3 reads CASSSQGLFSDGQYF. CDR3 DNA (partial): TGTGCCAGCAGCTCCCAGGGACTCTTTAGCGATGGT. The whole variable domain, remainder taken from reference TRBV7-8 and TRBJ2-4, is GAGVSQSPRYKVAKRGQDVALRCDPISGHVSLFWYQQALGQGPEFLTYFQNEAQLDKSGLPSDRFFAERPEGSVSTLKIQRTQQEDSAVYLCASSSQGLFSDGQYFGAGTRLSVL.

A remark on this clone: The read stops 3 residues short of the end of the CDR3; the missing end is completed from the germline J gene. The V call is TRBV2, the J call TRBJ1-2; 8 bases map to TRBD1. The germline V gene encodes CDR1 SNHLY and CDR2 FYNNEI. V lost 9 bases to trimming and J lost 4 bases; unmatched junction nucleotides: 10. This CDR3 region has 14 residues. Incomplete CDR3 DNA: TGTGCCAGTCGCGGACAGGGAAACTTCTATGGC. Amino acid sequence: CASRGQGNFYG. The full-length CDR3 reads as CASRGQGNFYGYTF.

About this clone: The read finishes 3 residues shy of the CDR3 end, and the germline J gene is used to complete it. V and J are TRBV20-1 and TRBJ2-3; D possibly corresponds to TRBD2 (5 bases). Germline CDR1 reads DFQATT; CDR2 reads SNEGSKA (reference sequence). V was shortened by 2 bases and J by 0 bases, with 9 bases between the two germline ends. This CDR3 comprises 14 residues. CDR3 DNA (partial): TGCAGTGCTAGACACGGACTTAGCACAGATACG. This gives the protein CSARHGLSTDT. The entire CDR3 reads CSARHGLSTDTQYF.

A note on this clone: The CDR3 end is not reached by the read, which stops 3 residues before it; the germline J gene fills it in. The chain employs TRBV2 and TRBJ2-3; TRBD2 matches 9 bases. The germline V gene encodes CDR1 SNHLY and CDR2 FYNNEI. V dropped 4 bases and J dropped 2; count of bases not matched to a gene: 7. This CDR3 has 16 amino acids. The CDR3 DNA, read in part, is TGTGCCAGCAGTGGAGGGACTAGCTTATACACAGATACG. Its protein product is CASSGGTSLYTDT. The whole CDR3 is CASSGGTSLYTDTQYF.

As concerns this clone: The read stops 3 residues short of the end of the CDR3; the missing end is completed from the germline J gene. The chain combines TRBV6-1 with TRBJ2-7; D not certain. The CDR3 has 15 amino acids. The V and J ends lost 1 base and 4 bases respectively, with 14 bases between them. Germline V gives CDR1 MNHNS, CDR2 SASEGT. The sequenced part of the CDR3 DNA is TGTGCCAGCAGTGAAGGGCCCCGAGTAGCTTACGAG. Protein: CASSEGPRVAYE. The entire CDR3 protein reads CASSEGPRVAYEQYF.

Concerning this clone itself: The read is 3 residues too short to cover the CDR3 end, so that end is filled in from the germline J gene. The rearrangement links TRBV2 to TRBJ2-3; D gene uncertain. Germline CDR1 is SNHLY and CDR2 is FYNNEI. This CDR3 has 12 amino acids. The CDR3 bases that were read are TGTGCCAGCACGGGTAGCCAAGAGACG. It is translated as CASTGSQET. The whole CDR3 protein reads CASTGSQETQYF.

As concerns this clone: The read falls 3 residues short of the CDR3 end, and the missing part is taken from the germline J gene. The chain joins TRBV6-1 to TRBJ1-5; possible D gene TRBD1, 5 bases. Looked up from germline, CDR1 is MNHNS and CDR2 is SASEGT. CDR3 length equals 14 residues. V dropped 1 base and J dropped 3 bases, with 7 bases sitting between them. The CDR3 DNA, read in part, is TGTGCCAGCAGTGAAGGACAGATCAATCAGCCC. Translating gives CASSEGQINQP. Given in full, the CDR3 is CASSEGQINQPQHF.

Comments on this clone: The read ends 3 residues shy of where the CDR3 ends; the end is completed using the germline J gene. The chain recombines TRBV18 with TRBJ1-2; D not resolved. This CDR3 region has 13 residues. The V gene's germline CDR1 is KGHSH and CDR2 LQKENI. CDR3 residues: CASSPASDYDYTF. Incomplete CDR3 DNA: TGTGCCAGCTCACCAGCTAGCGACTACGAC.

Comment on this clone: Sequencing ends 3 residues short of the CDR3 end; the germline J gene provides the rest. The J gene is TRBJ2-3, the V gene TRBV19, with D maybe TRBD1 (5 bases). V shed 7 bases and J shed 4 bases, with 15 bases lying between them. The CDR3 sequence is 14 residues long. CDR1 is LNHDA and CDR2 is SQIVND in the germline V gene (reference sequence). CDR3 sequence reads: CASNLAGMPDTQYF. The CDR3 DNA, read in part, is TGTGCCAGTAATTTGGCAGGGATGCCAGATACG.

Worth noting for this clone: Read coverage stops 3 residues before the CDR3 terminus; the germline J gene supplies the remainder. The J gene is TRBJ2-5, the V gene TRBV5-6; D is unresolved. Per the germline V gene, CDR1 is SGHDT and CDR2 is YYEEEE. V dropped 3 bases and J dropped 5 bases, with 5 bases sitting between them. The CDR3 extends over 11 amino acids. CDR3 DNA (partial): TGTGCCAGCAGCTGGCGGGAGACC. As protein: CASSWRET. The complete CDR3 sequence is CASSWRETQYF.

As to this clone: The DNA ends 3 residues before the CDR3 does, and the rest of the CDR3 is filled in from the germline J gene. The V and J genes are TRBV7-2 and TRBJ1-3; D unclear. CDR1 and CDR2 from the germline V gene are SGHTA and FQGNSA. Trimming took off 0 bases at V and 0 bases at J, with 12 bases between the two ends. The CDR3 has 17 amino acids. CDR3 DNA (partial): TGTGCCAGCAGCTTAGCGTCTATCCGTCCCTCTGGAAACACC. Its protein product is CASSLASIRPSGNT. The CDR3 reads in full as CASSLASIRPSGNTIYF.

Regarding this clone: The read gets to within 3 residues of the CDR3 end, and the germline J gene fills in the rest. V is TRBV30 and J is TRBJ2-5, with a tentative D call TRBD2 (6 bases). Deletions cut 1 base from V and 2 bases from J, with 11 bases between. Germline V gene sequence: CDR1 GTSNPN, CDR2 SVGIG (reference sequence). The CDR3 loop spans 14 amino acids. CDR3 residues: CAWSARTIQETQYF. The sequenced part of the CDR3 DNA is TGTGCCTGGAGTGCTCGGACTATTCAAGAGACC.

To note about this clone: The CDR3 end is not reached by the read, which stops 3 residues before it; the germline J gene fills it in. The chain couples TRBV29-1 to TRBJ1-2; D is unclear. Germline V gene sequence: CDR1 SQVTM, CDR2 ANQGSEA. CDR3 length equals 11 residues. The CDR3 protein is CSVNDRRNYTF. The sequenced CDR3 bases are TGCAGCGTAAATGATAGGCGGAAC.